One and the same sample provided the 14 T cell receptor beta chains below, sequenced in a study of T-cell memory formation after mild COVID-19. TCRdb processed the 5' RACE reads anew with MiXCR; each CDR3 protein has one entry. The top ten clones hold about 4% of a sample with more than 200,000 distinct CDR3 sequences, around 17% of them seen once. The source material was PBMCs or a T cell subset sorted from them (not recorded which). The source of these receptors is a man between 18 and 29 years old who had mild COVID-19 (a few samples of this study predate the infection). Cell type and time point are not known.

This chain connects TRBV7-9 to TRBJ1-1, with D unclear. Germline V CDR1 and CDR2: SEHNR, FQNEAQ (reference sequence). With 3 bases removed from V and 4 bases from J, the gap between germline ends came to 3 bases. This CDR3 contains 11 residues. For the CDR3, the DNA is TGTGCCAGCAGCTTTGTCACTGAAGCTTTCTTT. This sequence encodes CASSFVTEAFF.

The chain joins TRBV29-1 to TRBJ1-2; unclear D gene. The CDR3 loop spans 13 amino acids. From germline, CDR1 is SQVTM and CDR2 ANQGSEA. Trimming took 3 bases from V and 8 from J, leaving 16 bases between them. In DNA, the CDR3 is TGCAGCGTTGATCTTGCAGTCCCTGTGGGCTACACCTTC. Its protein is CSVDLAVPVGYTF.

The V gene is TRBV7-2, the J gene TRBJ2-1; no clear D gene. This CDR3 has 15 residues. Germline V gene data show CDR1 as SGHTA and CDR2 as FQGNSA. V gave up 0 bases and J gave up 6 bases, with 12 bases separating them. CDR3 DNA: TGTGCCAGCAGCTTAGCGACGGGCAGCGTCAATGAGCAGTTCTTC. Translation: CASSLATGSVNEQFF.

This chain uses TRBV3-1 with TRBJ2-2; 10 nucleotides line up with TRBD2. Germline CDR1 and CDR2: LGHDT and YNNKEL (reference sequence). The CDR3 is 17 residues long. The J segment lost 0 bases and the V segment lost 4 bases, leaving 5 bases of the junction unmatched. For the CDR3, the DNA is TGTGCCAGCAGCCCCCGACTAGCGGGTTCGAACACCGGGGAGCTGTTTTTT. Translated, it gives CASSPRLAGSNTGELFF.

The chain combines TRBV20-1 with TRBJ1-6; 7 bases align to TRBD1. CDR1 DFQATT and CDR2 SNEGSKA come from the germline V gene (reference sequence). V lost 6 bases and J lost 6; bases outside the gene matches: 8. The CDR3 extends over 14 amino acids. DNA for the CDR3: TGCAGTGCCGCCAAAGACAGGGTTAATTCACCCCTCCACTTT. It encodes CSAAKDRVNSPLHF.

This chain joins TRBV5-1 and TRBJ2-1; 10 bases agree with TRBD2. Germline V CDR1 and CDR2: SGHRS, YFSETQ. V shed 4 bases, J shed 3 bases, and the junction held 10 bases outside the gene matches. The CDR3 contains 17 residues. CDR3 nucleotides: TGCGCCAGCAGCCCAACTAGCGGGGTTATTAACTACAATGAGCAGTTCTTC. Encoded protein: CASSPTSGVINYNEQFF.

J is TRBJ2-3 and V is TRBV5-1, with TRBD1 identical over 11 bases. CDR1 and CDR2 (germline): SGHRS, YFSETQ. The CDR3 totals 17 residues. V lost 4 bases and J lost 6; bases outside the gene matches: 13. CDR3 in DNA: TGCGCCAGCAGCCGCGGACAGGGGGCATTTGTTGGGGATACGCAGTATTTT. It yields the protein CASSRGQGAFVGDTQYF.

V gene TRBV21-1 combines with J gene TRBJ2-1; the D call of TRBD1 is as the table states it, not checked on the DNA. TRBV21-1 is designated a pseudogene. The CDR3 covers 14 residues. The CDR3 DNA reads TGTGCCACCGGAGGTGCAGGGCTTTACAATGAGCAGTTCTTC. It encodes CATGGAGLYNEQFF.

This clonotype appeared a few times. The gene calls are TRBV6-1 and TRBJ2-7; TRBD2 might be the D (6 bases). The CDR3 has 15 residues. Per germline, CDR1 MNHNS and CDR2 SASEGT. V dropped 5 bases and J dropped 2 bases, with 16 bases sitting between them. The CDR3 bases are TGTGCCAGCAGTATGGCGGGGACGACGGCCTACGAGCAGTACTTC. Translating it yields CASSMAGTTAYEQYF.

A few counts support this clonotype. The gene calls are TRBV5-1 and TRBJ1-2; D possibly corresponds to TRBD1 (5 bases). There are 13 residues in the CDR3. The germline V gene has CDR1 SGHRS and CDR2 YFSETQ. Trimming took 4 bases from V and 8 from J, leaving 15 bases between them. Here the CDR3 reads CASSLDTGEGYTF. The CDR3 DNA reads TGCGCCAGCAGCCTGGACACCGGAGAGGGCTACACCTTC.

There are a few counts of this clonotype. This chain joins TRBV20-1 and TRBJ2-5; D may be TRBD2 (6 bases). The CDR3 has 13 residues. Germline V gives CDR1 DFQATT, CDR2 SNEGSKA (reference sequence). The ends were cut back, 4 bases at V and 2 bases at J, with 11 bases in the middle. CDR3 sequence (DNA): TGCAGTGCTATATATGGGAGGCAAGAGACCCAGTACTTC. It encodes CSAIYGRQETQYF.

CDR3 protein: CASSEIAPNTEAFF. DNA of the CDR3: TGTGCCAGCAGTGAAATCGCACCGAACACTGAAGCTTTCTTT. The chain joins TRBV6-1 to TRBJ1-1; no firm D call. Germline lookup yields CDR1 MNHNS and CDR2 SASEGT. The CDR3 extends over 14 amino acids. Trimming stripped 2 bases from V and 1 base from J, with 8 bases between.

The V and J genes are TRBV7-9 and TRBJ1-4; no clear D gene. The CDR3 contains 15 residues. V was trimmed by 4 bases and J by 6 bases, leaving 15 bases between them. Germline loops: CDR1 SEHNR, CDR2 FQNEAQ (reference sequence). As DNA, the CDR3 is TGTGCCAGCAGCTCTCGGACGGATCTTTATGAAAAACTGTTTTTT. Amino acid sequence: CASSSRTDLYEKLFF.

This clonotype was seen a few times. The J gene is TRBJ2-1, the V gene TRBV20-1; TRBD2 agrees at 13 bases. Germline loops: CDR1 DFQATT, CDR2 SNEGSKA (reference sequence). The CDR3 contains 14 residues. Trimming took 6 bases from V and 6 from J; bases not matched to a gene: 5. Written as DNA, the CDR3 is TGCAGTGCCGAACTAGCGGGGGGGATCAATGAGCAGTTCTTC. Translation: CSAELAGGINEQFF.